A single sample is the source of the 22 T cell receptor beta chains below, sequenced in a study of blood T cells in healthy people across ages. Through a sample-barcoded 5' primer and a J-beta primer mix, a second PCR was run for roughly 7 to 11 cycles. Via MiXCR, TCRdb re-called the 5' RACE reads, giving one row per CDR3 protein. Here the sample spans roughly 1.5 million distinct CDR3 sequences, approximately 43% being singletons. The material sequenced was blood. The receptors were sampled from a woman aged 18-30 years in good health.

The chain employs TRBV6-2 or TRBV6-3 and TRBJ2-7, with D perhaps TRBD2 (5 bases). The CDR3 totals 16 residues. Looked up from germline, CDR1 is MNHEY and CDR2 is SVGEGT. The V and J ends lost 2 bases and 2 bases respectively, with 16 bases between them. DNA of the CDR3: TGTGCCAGCAGTTACAGGGCAGGTCGGGGAACCTACGAGCAGTACTTC. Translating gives CASSYRAGRGTYEQYF.

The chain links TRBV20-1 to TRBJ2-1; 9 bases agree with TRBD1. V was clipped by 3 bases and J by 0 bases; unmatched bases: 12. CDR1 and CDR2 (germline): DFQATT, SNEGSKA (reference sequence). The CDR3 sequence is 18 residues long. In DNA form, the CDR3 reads TGCAGTGCTAGGCCCGGGACAGGGTGGGCCTACTCCTACAATGAGCAGTTCTTC. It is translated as CSARPGTGWAYSYNEQFF.

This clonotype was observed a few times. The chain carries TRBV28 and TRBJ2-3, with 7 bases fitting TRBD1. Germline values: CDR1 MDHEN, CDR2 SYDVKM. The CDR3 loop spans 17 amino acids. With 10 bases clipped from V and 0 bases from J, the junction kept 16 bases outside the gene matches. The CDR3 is CATTRGPDRASTDTQYF. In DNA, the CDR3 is TGTGCCACAACGCGCGGGCCCGACAGGGCTAGCACAGATACGCAGTATTTT.

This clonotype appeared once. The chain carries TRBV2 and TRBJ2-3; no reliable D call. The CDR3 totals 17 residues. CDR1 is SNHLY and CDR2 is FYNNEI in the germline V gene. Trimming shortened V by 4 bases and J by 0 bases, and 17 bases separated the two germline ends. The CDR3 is CASSALSVDPSTDTQYF. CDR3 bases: TGTGCCAGCAGTGCTCTATCCGTCGACCCTAGCACAGATACGCAGTATTTT.

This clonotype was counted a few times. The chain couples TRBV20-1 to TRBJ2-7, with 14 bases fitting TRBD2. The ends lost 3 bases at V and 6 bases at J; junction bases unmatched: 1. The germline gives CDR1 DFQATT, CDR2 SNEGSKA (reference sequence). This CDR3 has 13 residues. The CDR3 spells CSARTSGRVEQYF. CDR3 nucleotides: TGCAGTGCTAGGACTAGCGGGAGGGTCGAGCAGTACTTC.

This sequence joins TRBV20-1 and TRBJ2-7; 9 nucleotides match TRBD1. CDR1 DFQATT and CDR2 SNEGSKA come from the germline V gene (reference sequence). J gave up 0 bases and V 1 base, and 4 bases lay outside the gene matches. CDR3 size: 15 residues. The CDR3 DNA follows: TGCAGTGCTAGAGGGACAGGGGCCAGCTCCTACGAGCAGTACTTC. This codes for CSARGTGASSYEQYF.

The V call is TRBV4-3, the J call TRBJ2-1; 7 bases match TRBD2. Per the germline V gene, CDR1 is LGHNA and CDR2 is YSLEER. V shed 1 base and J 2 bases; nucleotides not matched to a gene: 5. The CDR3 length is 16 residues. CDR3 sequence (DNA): TGCGCCAGCAGCCAAGGGATGGCGGGAGCCTACAATGAGCAGTTCTTC. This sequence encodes CASSQGMAGAYNEQFF.

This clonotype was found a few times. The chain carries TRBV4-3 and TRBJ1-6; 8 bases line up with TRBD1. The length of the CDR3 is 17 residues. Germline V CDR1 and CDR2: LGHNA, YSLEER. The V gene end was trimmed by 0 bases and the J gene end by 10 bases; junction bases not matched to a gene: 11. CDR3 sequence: CASSQDFVLGTGSPLHF. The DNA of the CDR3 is TGCGCCAGCAGCCAAGATTTTGTATTAGGGACAGGATCACCCCTCCACTTT.

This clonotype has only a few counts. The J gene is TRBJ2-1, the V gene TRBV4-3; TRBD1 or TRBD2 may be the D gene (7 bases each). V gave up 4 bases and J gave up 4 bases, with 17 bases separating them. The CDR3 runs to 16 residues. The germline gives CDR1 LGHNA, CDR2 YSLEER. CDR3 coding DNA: TGCGCCAGCAGCCTCGAGGGGGCTAGCGGTTACAATGAGCAGTTCTTC. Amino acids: CASSLEGASGYNEQFF.

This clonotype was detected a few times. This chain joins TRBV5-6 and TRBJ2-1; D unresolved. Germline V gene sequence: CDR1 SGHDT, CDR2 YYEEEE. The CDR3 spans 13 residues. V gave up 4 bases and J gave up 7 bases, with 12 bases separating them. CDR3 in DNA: TGTGCCAGCAGCCTCTTACTACGGAATGAGCAGTTCTTC. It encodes CASSLLLRNEQFF.

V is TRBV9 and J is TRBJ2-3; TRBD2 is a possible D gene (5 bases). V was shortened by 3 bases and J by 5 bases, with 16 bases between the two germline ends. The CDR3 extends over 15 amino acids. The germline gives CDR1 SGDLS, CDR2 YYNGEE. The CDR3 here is CASSGTGESGDTQYF. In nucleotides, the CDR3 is TGTGCCAGCAGCGGAACCGGGGAGTCGGGAGATACGCAGTATTTT.

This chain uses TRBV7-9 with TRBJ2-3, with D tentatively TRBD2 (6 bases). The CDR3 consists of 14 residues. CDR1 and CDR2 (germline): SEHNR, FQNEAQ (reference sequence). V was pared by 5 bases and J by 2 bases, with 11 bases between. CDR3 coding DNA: TGTGCCAGCAGCCCCCCGGGGGTCACAGATACGCAGTATTTT. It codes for CASSPPGVTDTQYF. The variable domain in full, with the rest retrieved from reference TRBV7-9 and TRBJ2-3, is DTGVSQNPRHKITKRGQNVTFRCDPISEHNRLYWYRQTLGQGPEFLTYFQNEAQLEKSRLLSDRFSAERPKGSFSTLEIQRTEQGDSAMYLCASSPPGVTDTQYFGPGTRLTVL.

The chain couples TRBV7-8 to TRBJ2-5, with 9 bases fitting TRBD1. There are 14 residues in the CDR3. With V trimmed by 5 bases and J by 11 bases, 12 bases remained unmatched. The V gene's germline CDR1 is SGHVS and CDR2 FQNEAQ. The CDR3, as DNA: TGTGCCAGCAGCCTGGGACAGGGTACGGGACAGCAGTACTTC. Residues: CASSLGQGTGQQYF. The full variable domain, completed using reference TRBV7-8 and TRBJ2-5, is GAGVSQSPRYKVAKRGQDVALRCDPISGHVSLFWYQQALGQGPEFLTYFQNEAQLDKSGLPSDRFFAERPEGSVSTLKIQRTQQEDSAVYLCASSLGQGTGQQYFGPGTRLLVL.

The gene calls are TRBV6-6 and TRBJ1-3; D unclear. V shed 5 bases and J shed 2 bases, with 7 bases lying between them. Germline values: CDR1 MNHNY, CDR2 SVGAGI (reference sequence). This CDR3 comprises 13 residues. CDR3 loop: CASSQSTGNTIYF. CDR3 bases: TGTGCCAGCAGTCAATCTACTGGAAACACCATATATTTT.

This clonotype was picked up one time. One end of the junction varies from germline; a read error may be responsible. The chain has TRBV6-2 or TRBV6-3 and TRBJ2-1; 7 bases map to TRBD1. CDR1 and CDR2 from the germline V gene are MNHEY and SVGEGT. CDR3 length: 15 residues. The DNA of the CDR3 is TGTGCCAGCAGAAGGACAGGTCAACGACTCAATAAGCAGTTCTTC. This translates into CASRRTGQRLNKQFF.

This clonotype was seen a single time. The CDR3 nucleotides read TGTGCCAGCAGCTTACACGGACAGAGTGGATGGGGTGGCTACACCTTC. Its protein is CASSLHGQSGWGGYTF. J is TRBJ1-2 and V is TRBV7-2; maybe TRBD1 (6 bases). The V end was cut by 2 bases, the J end by 7 bases, with 20 bases between. CDR1 is SGHTA and CDR2 is FQGNSA in the germline V gene. The CDR3 consists of 16 residues.

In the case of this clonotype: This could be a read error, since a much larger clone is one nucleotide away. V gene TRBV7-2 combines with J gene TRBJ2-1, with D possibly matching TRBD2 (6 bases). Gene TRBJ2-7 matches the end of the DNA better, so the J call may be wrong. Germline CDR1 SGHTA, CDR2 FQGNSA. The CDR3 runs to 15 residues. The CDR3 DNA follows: TGTGCCAGCAGCCCTCGGGGACTCTCCTACAATGAGCAGTACTTC. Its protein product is CASSPRGLSYNEQYF.

The CDR3 loop is CAIGENTEAFF. The CDR3 DNA sequence: TGTGCCATCGGGGAGAACACTGAAGCTTTCTTT. The chain carries TRBV10-3 and TRBJ1-1; no clear D. Trimming removed 8 bases at V and 1 base at J, with 5 bases between. Per germline, CDR1 ENHRY and CDR2 SYGVKD. The CDR3 sequence is 11 residues long.

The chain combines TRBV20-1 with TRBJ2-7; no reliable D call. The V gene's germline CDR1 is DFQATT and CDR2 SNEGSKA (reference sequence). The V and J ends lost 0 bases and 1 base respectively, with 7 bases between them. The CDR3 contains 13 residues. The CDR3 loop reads CSAREVTSYEQYF. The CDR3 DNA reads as TGCAGTGCTAGAGAGGTGACTTCCTACGAGCAGTACTTC.

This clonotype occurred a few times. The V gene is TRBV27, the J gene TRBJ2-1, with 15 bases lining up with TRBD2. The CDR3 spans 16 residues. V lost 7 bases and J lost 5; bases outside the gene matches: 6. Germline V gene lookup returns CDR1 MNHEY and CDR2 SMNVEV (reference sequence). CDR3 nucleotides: TGTGCCAGCACCTTGGGACTAGCGGGAGGTGACAATGAGCAGTTCTTC. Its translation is CASTLGLAGGDNEQFF.

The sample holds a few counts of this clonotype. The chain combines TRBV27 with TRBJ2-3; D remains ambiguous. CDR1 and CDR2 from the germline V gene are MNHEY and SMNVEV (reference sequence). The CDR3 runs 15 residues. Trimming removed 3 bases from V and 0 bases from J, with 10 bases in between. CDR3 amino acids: CASSFRTTSTDTQYF. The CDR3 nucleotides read TGTGCCAGCAGTTTCAGAACGACTAGCACAGATACGCAGTATTTT.

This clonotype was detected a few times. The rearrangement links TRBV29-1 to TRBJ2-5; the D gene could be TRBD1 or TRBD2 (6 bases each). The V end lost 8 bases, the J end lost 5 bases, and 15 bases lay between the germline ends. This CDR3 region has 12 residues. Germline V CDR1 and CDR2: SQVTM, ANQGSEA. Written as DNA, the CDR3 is TGCAGCCTCCGGCAGGGGAGGGAGACCCAGTACTTC. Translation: CSLRQGRETQYF.